The 30 T cell receptor beta chains below come from one sample, sequenced in a study of blood T cell repertoires in COVID-19. The data were produced by immunoSEQ multiplex PCR, yet TCRdb's version contains in-frame clones alone and is incomplete. In the table there are around 250,000 clones, less than 90% of which are singletons. Sequenced: peripheral blood. The receptors shown here come from a man in his sixties who had recovered from COVID-19.

In nucleotides, the CDR3 is TGTGCCACCAGCAGAGATAATCCGGGGGAGGGGAGTGAGCAGTTCTTC. This sequence encodes CATSRDNPGEGSEQFF. V gene TRBV15 combines with J gene TRBJ2-1; 7 nucleotides match TRBD2. Germline CDR1 and CDR2: LNHNV and YYDKDF (reference sequence). J was trimmed by 9 bases and V by 0 bases; bases with no gene match: 11. The CDR3 extends over 16 amino acids.

J is TRBJ2-1 and V is TRBV5-1, with a weak D call TRBD2 (6 bases). The V end lost 1 base, the J end lost 3 bases, and 8 bases lay between the germline ends. CDR1 is SGHRS, CDR2 YFSETQ, per germline. The CDR3 sequence is 14 residues long. The CDR3 region has the DNA TGCGCCAGCAGCTTGACTAGCAACTACAATGAGCAGTTCTTC. Protein product: CASSLTSNYNEQFF.

The gene calls are TRBV3-1 (or the pseudogene TRBV3-2) and TRBJ2-1; no clear D gene. V dropped 2 bases and J dropped 8 bases, with 10 bases sitting between them. CDR1 LGHDT and CDR2 YNNKEL come from the germline V gene (reference sequence). The CDR3 covers 13 residues. The CDR3 bases are TGTGCCAGCAGCCAAAATGGCCCCGATGAGCAGTTCTTC. As protein: CASSQNGPDEQFF.

The chain carries TRBV2 and TRBJ2-3; 13 bases are shared with TRBD2. The germline V gene has CDR1 SNHLY and CDR2 FYNNEI. This CDR3 is 14 amino acids long. Trimming cost V 11 bases and J 5 bases; bases outside gene matches: 7. The CDR3 protein is CAGQLAGGGDTQYF. For the CDR3, the DNA is TGTGCCGGACAACTAGCGGGGGGGGGAGATACGCAGTATTTT. The entire variable domain, with the rest obtained from reference TRBV2 and TRBJ2-3, is as follows: EPEVTQTPSHQVTQMGQEVILRCVPISNHLYFYWYRQILGQKVEFLVSFYNNEISEKSEIFDDQFSVERPDGSNFTLKIRSTKLEDSAMYFCAGQLAGGGDTQYFGPGTRLTVL.

This clone has only a few counts. The chain carries TRBV15 and TRBJ2-1; 7 bases fit TRBD2. With 6 bases clipped from V and 6 bases from J, the junction kept 8 bases outside the gene matches. This CDR3 region has 14 residues. CDR1 is LNHNV, CDR2 YYDKDF, per germline (reference sequence). The CDR3 DNA is TGTGCCACCAGTCGGGGAGGGGCACTCAATGAGCAGTTCTTC. It translates to CATSRGGALNEQFF.

V gene TRBV3-1 (or the pseudogene TRBV3-2) combines with J gene TRBJ2-6; 8 bases agree with TRBD1. This CDR3 is built from 17 residues. Trimming removed 4 bases from V and 0 bases from J; junction bases left unmatched: 5. Germline values: CDR1 LGHDT, CDR2 YNNKEL (reference sequence). CDR3 residues: CASSRRQGASGANVLTF. The CDR3 nucleotides read TGTGCCAGCAGCCGGCGGCAGGGGGCCTCTGGGGCCAACGTCCTGACTTTC.

The chain joins TRBV7-2 to TRBJ2-1; 9 nucleotides line up with TRBD2. V lost 2 bases and J lost 6; bases outside the gene matches: 11. Germline V gene sequence: CDR1 SGHTA, CDR2 FQGNSA. This CDR3 contains 17 residues. In DNA, the CDR3 is TGTGCCAGCAGCTTATTCGCGGGAGGGCCCGGAGGCAATGAGCAGTTCTTC. It is translated as CASSLFAGGPGGNEQFF.

This chain links TRBV19 with TRBJ2-2; D perhaps matches TRBD1 (6 bases). The CDR3 totals 17 residues. The germline V gene has CDR1 LNHDA and CDR2 SQIVND (reference sequence). V was clipped by 6 bases and J by 4 bases, with 21 bases between them. Here the CDR3 reads CASSAWKVQGRTGELFF. CDR3 nucleotides: TGTGCCAGTAGCGCATGGAAGGTTCAGGGGCGCACCGGGGAGCTGTTTTTT.

The V gene is TRBV5-1, the J gene TRBJ2-7; tentative D call: TRBD1 (6 bases). The length of the CDR3 is 13 residues. Looked up from germline, CDR1 is SGHRS and CDR2 is YFSETQ. The germline V and J ends were trimmed by 4 bases and 2 bases, with 10 bases remaining between them. CDR3 in amino acids: CASSEDSTYEQYF. In DNA form, the CDR3 reads TGCGCCAGCAGCGAGGACAGCACCTACGAGCAGTACTTC.

The chain couples TRBV30 to TRBJ2-7; D is undetermined. This CDR3 has 15 amino acids. Per germline, CDR1 GTSNPN and CDR2 SVGIG (reference sequence). V shed 7 bases and J shed 0 bases, with 19 bases lying between them. The DNA of the CDR3 is TGTGCCTATATACCGTTTGGCCGAAGCTCCTACGAGCAGTACTTC. It is translated as CAYIPFGRSSYEQYF.

With regard to this clone: Within the sample, other DNA sequences also encode this same CDR3. The rearrangement links TRBV5-4 to TRBJ1-5; possibly TRBD1 for D (6 bases). In germline, CDR1 is SGHNT, CDR2 YYREEE (reference sequence). Trimming removed 0 bases at V and 2 bases at J, with 6 bases between. This CDR3 region has 14 residues. The DNA for the CDR3 is TGTGCCAGCAGCTTGGCAGGGGGCAATCAGCCCCAGCATTTT. Its protein is CASSLAGGNQPQHF.

The V call is TRBV5-4, the J call TRBJ2-1; D remains unclear. The ends were cut back, 2 bases at V and 6 bases at J, with 6 bases in the middle. CDR3 length equals 12 residues. Germline V lookup: CDR1 SGHNT, CDR2 YYREEE (reference sequence). The CDR3 sequence is CASSFATNEQFF. DNA for the CDR3: TGTGCCAGCAGCTTTGCTACCAATGAGCAGTTCTTC.

The chain employs TRBV7-2 and TRBJ2-2; TRBD2 is a possible D gene (5 bases). The germline V gene encodes CDR1 SGHTA and CDR2 FQGNSA. Trimming left V 5 bases short and J 6 bases short, with 16 bases between. This CDR3 region has 15 residues. The CDR3 nucleotides are TGTGCCAGCAGCCCGTCGCTATTGGGAGCCGGGGAGCTGTTTTTT. Protein: CASSPSLLGAGELFF.

The chain uses TRBV7-9 and TRBJ2-2, with 15 nucleotides matching TRBD2. V lost 5 bases to trimming and J lost 3 bases; unmatched junction nucleotides: 4. The CDR3 extends over 17 amino acids. CDR1 is SEHNR, CDR2 FQNEAQ, per germline (reference sequence). In nucleotides, the CDR3 is TGTGCCAGCAGCCGGACTAGCGGGAGGGCTGACACCGGGGAGCTGTTTTTT. Encoded protein: CASSRTSGRADTGELFF. Using reference TRBV7-9 and TRBJ2-2 for the parts outside the CDR3, the full variable domain is DTGVSQNPRHKITKRGQNVTFRCDPISEHNRLYWYRQTLGQGPEFLTYFQNEAQLEKSRLLSDRFSAERPKGSFSTLEIQRTEQGDSAMYLCASSRTSGRADTGELFFGEGSRLTVL.

The rearrangement joins TRBV3-1 (or the pseudogene TRBV3-2) to TRBJ2-2; the D gene is possibly TRBD2 (6 bases). Germline values: CDR1 LGHDT, CDR2 YNNKEL (reference sequence). The CDR3 covers 13 residues. Trimming removed 4 bases from V and 5 bases from J, with 8 bases in between. CDR3 amino acids: CASSLSGTGELFF. DNA of the CDR3: TGTGCCAGCAGCCTCAGCGGGACCGGGGAGCTGTTTTTT.

The J gene is TRBJ2-1, the V gene TRBV5-8; TRBD1 might be the D (6 bases). Germline CDR1 is SGHTS and CDR2 is YDEGEE. CDR3 length: 15 amino acids. V lost 4 bases, J lost 6 bases, and 17 bases lay in between. The CDR3 protein is CASSQQGLSINEQFF. CDR3 DNA: TGTGCCAGCAGCCAACAGGGCCTGTCTATCAATGAGCAGTTCTTC.

V is TRBV9 and J is TRBJ1-3; no firm D call. With 0 bases removed from V and 2 bases from J, the gap between germline ends came to 6 bases. The CDR3 is 14 residues long. Germline V gives CDR1 SGDLS, CDR2 YYNGEE. CDR3 region: CASSVVSAGNTIYF. As DNA, the CDR3 is TGTGCCAGCAGCGTAGTCTCAGCTGGAAACACCATATATTTT.

As concerns this clone: Other DNA sequences in this specimen translate into the identical CDR3. The gene calls are TRBV19 and TRBJ2-7; 10 bases map to TRBD1. Per germline, CDR1 LNHDA and CDR2 SQIVND (reference sequence). The CDR3 consists of 15 residues. V shed 4 bases and J 2 bases; nucleotides not matched to a gene: 5. The CDR3, as DNA: TGTGCCAGTAGTACCGGGACAGGGGCGACCTACGAGCAGTACTTC. Amino acid sequence: CASSTGTGATYEQYF. The full variable domain, its missing parts supplied by reference TRBV19 and TRBJ2-7, is DGGITQSPKYLFRKEGQNVTLSCEQNLNHDAMYWYRQDPGQGLRLIYYSQIVNDFQKGDIAEGYSVSREKKESFPLTVTSAQKNPTAFYLCASSTGTGATYEQYFGPGTRLTVT.

The chain combines TRBV2 with TRBJ1-6; 9 nucleotides line up with TRBD1. The germline V gene has CDR1 SNHLY and CDR2 FYNNEI. The CDR3 has 14 amino acids. Trimming removed 8 bases from V and 8 bases from J; junction bases left unmatched: 7. CDR3 region: CASGSTGGHSPLHF. The CDR3 DNA is TGTGCCAGCGGATCGACAGGGGGTCATTCACCCCTCCACTTT.

The chain employs TRBV28 and TRBJ1-4; 8 bases align to TRBD1. V gave up 8 bases and J gave up 8 bases; unmatched junction bases: 19. Germline values: CDR1 MDHEN, CDR2 SYDVKM. This CDR3 region has 17 residues. The CDR3 DNA is TGTGCCAGCGCCCGCACCGGGCCAGGGGGCGCCGGAGAAAAACTGTTTTTT. Translated: CASARTGPGGAGEKLFF.

The chain employs TRBV19 and TRBJ2-3; D possibly corresponds to TRBD2 (7 bases). CDR3 length: 16 residues. CDR1 and CDR2 (germline): LNHDA, SQIVND (reference sequence). Trimming stripped 0 bases from V and 5 bases from J, with 15 bases between. The CDR3 DNA sequence: TGTGCCAGTAGTATAGATCTGAGGGGGGGCAGAGATACGCAGTATTTT. It specifies CASSIDLRGGRDTQYF.

This chain uses TRBV27 with TRBJ2-1, with D possibly TRBD1 on 6 matching bases. V was cut by 6 bases and J by 6 bases, with 9 bases left in between. The CDR3 covers 12 residues. Germline CDR1 is MNHEY and CDR2 is SMNVEV (reference sequence). The CDR3 DNA sequence: TGTGCCAGCAGCGGACAGTTCAATGAGCAGTTCTTC. Amino acid sequence: CASSGQFNEQFF.

The chain carries TRBV19 and TRBJ2-5; 7 positions match TRBD2. J gave up 2 bases and V 4 bases, and 10 bases lay outside the gene matches. Germline values: CDR1 LNHDA, CDR2 SQIVND (reference sequence). The CDR3 covers 16 residues. The CDR3 region is CASSSRGGGQQETQYF. CDR3 coding DNA: TGTGCCAGTAGTAGTAGAGGCGGGGGTCAACAAGAGACCCAGTACTTC.

The chain is built from TRBV5-4 and TRBJ2-3, with 8 nucleotides matching TRBD2. V trimming: 4 bases; J trimming: 2 bases; junction bases outside the gene matches: 6. Germline CDR1 SGHNT, CDR2 YYREEE (reference sequence). CDR3 size: 15 residues. CDR3 in DNA: TGTGCCAGCAGCCCCCAAGCGGGGGTCACAGATACGCAGTATTTT. As protein: CASSPQAGVTDTQYF.

The chain uses TRBV3-1 (or the pseudogene TRBV3-2) and TRBJ2-3; 9 nucleotides align to TRBD1. Germline trimming cut 7 bases from V and 1 base from J; bases unmatched to any gene: 3. CDR3 size: 14 residues. Germline CDR1 and CDR2: LGHDT and YNNKEL (reference sequence). DNA of the CDR3: TGTGCCAGCACGGACAGGGGAGGCACAGATACGCAGTATTTT. Translation: CASTDRGGTDTQYF.

V and J are TRBV19 and TRBJ2-7; the D gene is possibly TRBD2 (7 bases). Germline CDR1 and CDR2: LNHDA and SQIVND (reference sequence). V dropped 8 bases and J dropped 6 bases, with 20 bases sitting between them. This CDR3 contains 14 residues. CDR3 DNA sequence: TGTGCCAGTGGGACCCGGGGGGCGGTCGGCGAGCAGTACTTC. This gives the protein CASGTRGAVGEQYF.

Only a few counts were recorded for this clone. The chain is built from TRBV6-2 or TRBV6-3 and TRBJ2-2; D perhaps matches TRBD2 (6 bases). The CDR3 contains 16 residues. The germline CDR1 and CDR2 sequences are MNHEY and SVGEGT. Trimming removed 5 bases at V and 4 bases at J, with 17 bases between. The CDR3 region is CASSPRGEVGTGELFF. DNA of the CDR3: TGTGCCAGCAGTCCCCGCGGGGAGGTGGGCACCGGGGAGCTGTTTTTT.

This clone came up a few times. The rearrangement uses TRBV6-5 and TRBJ1-5; D is possibly TRBD1 (5 bases). This CDR3 contains 15 residues. Germline V gene sequence: CDR1 MNHEY, CDR2 SVGAGI. V lost 0 bases and J lost 0, with 6 bases in between. The CDR3 protein is CASSYSTASNQPQHF. The CDR3 DNA reads as TGTGCCAGCAGTTACTCGACAGCTAGCAATCAGCCCCAGCATTTT.

The genes are TRBV6-5 and TRBJ1-1; TRBD1 agrees at 7 bases. This CDR3 contains 15 residues. V lost 6 bases and J lost 4; bases outside the gene matches: 11. The V gene's germline CDR1 is MNHEY and CDR2 SVGAGI. The CDR3 nucleotides read TGTGCCAGCAGCCCCAACACAGGGGCGGGCACTGAAGCTTTCTTT. This gives the protein CASSPNTGAGTEAFF.

The rearrangement links TRBV28 to TRBJ1-6, with 8 bases aligning to TRBD1. J was trimmed by 6 bases and V by 6 bases; bases with no gene match: 7. The CDR3 runs 15 residues. Germline V gives CDR1 MDHEN, CDR2 SYDVKM. DNA of the CDR3: TGTGCCAGCAGCAAGACAGGGGATCGTAATTCACCCCTCCACTTT. This codes for CASSKTGDRNSPLHF. The entire variable domain, with the rest obtained from reference TRBV28 and TRBJ1-6, is as follows: DVKVTQSSRYLVKRTGEKVFLECVQDMDHENMFWYRQDPGLGLRLIYFSYDVKMKEKGDIPEGYSVSREKKERFSLILESASTNQTSMYLCASSKTGDRNSPLHFGNGTRLTVT.